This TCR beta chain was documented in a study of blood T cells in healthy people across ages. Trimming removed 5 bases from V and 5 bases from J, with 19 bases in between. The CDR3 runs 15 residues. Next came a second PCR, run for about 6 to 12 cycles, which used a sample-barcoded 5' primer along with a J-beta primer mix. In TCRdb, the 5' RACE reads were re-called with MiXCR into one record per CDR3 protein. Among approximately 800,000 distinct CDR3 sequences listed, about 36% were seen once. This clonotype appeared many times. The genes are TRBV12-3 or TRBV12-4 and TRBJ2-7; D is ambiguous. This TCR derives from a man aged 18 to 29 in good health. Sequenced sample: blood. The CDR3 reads CASSLPGPFKHEQYF. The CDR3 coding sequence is TGTGCCAGCAGTCTCCCCGGGCCATTCAAGCACGAGCAGTACTTC.